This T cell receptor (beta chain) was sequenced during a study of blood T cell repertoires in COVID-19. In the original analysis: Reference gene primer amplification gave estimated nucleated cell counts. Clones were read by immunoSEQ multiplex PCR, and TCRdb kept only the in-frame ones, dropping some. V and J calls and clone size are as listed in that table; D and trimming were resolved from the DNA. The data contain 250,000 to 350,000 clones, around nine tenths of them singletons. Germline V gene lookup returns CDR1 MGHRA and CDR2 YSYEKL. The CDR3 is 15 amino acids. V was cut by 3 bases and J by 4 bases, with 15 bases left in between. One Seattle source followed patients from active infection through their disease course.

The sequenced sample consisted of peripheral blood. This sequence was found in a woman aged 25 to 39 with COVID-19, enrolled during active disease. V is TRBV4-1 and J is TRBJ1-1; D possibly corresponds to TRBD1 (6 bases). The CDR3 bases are TGCGCCAGCAGCCACCTAACAGGGATCGGCACTGAAGCTTTCTTT. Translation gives CASSHLTGIGTEAFF.